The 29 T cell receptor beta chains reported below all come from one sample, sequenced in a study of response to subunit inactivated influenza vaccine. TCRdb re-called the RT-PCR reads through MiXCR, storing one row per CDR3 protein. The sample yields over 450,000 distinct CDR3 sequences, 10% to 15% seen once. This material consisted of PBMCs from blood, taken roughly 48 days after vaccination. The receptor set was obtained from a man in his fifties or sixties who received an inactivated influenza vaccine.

The CDR3 DNA reads TGTGCCAGCACGCAAGGACAGAACACAGATACGCAGTATTTT. Translation: CASTQGQNTDTQYF. The J gene is TRBJ2-3, the V gene TRBV27, with D possibly matching TRBD1 (6 bases). Trimming shortened V by 7 bases and J by 2 bases, and 13 bases separated the two germline ends. CDR3 length: 14 amino acids. CDR1 and CDR2 from the germline V gene are MNHEY and SMNVEV (reference sequence).

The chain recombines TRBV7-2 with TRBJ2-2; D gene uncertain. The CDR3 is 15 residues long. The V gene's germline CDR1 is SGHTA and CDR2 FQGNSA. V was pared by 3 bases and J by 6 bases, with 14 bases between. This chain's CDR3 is CASSLTLGKAGELFF. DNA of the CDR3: TGTGCCAGCAGCTTGACCCTAGGGAAGGCCGGGGAGCTGTTTTTT.

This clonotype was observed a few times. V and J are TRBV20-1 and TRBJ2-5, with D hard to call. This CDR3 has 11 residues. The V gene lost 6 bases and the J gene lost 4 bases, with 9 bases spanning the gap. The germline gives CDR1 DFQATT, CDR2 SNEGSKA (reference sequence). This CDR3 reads CSAAYRETQYF. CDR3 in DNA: TGCAGTGCCGCATATAGAGAGACCCAGTACTTC.

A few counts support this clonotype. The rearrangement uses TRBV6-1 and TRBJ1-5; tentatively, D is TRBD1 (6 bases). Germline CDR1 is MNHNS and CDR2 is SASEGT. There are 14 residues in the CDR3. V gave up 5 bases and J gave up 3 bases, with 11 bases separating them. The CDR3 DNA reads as TGTGCCAGCAGTAGGGGGGGGGTCAATCAGCCCCAGCATTTT. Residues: CASSRGGVNQPQHF.

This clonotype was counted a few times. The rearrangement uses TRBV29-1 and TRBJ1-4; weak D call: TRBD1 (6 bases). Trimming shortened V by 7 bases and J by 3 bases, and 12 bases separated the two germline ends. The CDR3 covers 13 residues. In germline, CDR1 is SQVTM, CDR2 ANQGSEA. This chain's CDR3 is CSGRGAANEKLFF. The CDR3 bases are TGCAGCGGCCGGGGGGCGGCTAATGAAAAACTGTTTTTT.

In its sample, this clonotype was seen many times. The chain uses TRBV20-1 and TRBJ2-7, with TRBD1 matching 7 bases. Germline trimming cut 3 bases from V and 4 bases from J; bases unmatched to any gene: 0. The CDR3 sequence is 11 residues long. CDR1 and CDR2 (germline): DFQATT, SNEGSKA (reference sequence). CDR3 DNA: TGCAGTGCTAGGACAGGGTACGAGCAGTACTTC. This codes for CSARTGYEQYF.

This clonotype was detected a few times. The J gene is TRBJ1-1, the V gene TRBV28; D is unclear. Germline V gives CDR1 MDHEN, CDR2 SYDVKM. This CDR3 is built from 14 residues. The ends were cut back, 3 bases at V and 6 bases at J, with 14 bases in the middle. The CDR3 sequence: CASSLGGTDPEAFF. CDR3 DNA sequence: TGTGCCAGCAGTTTGGGAGGAACTGATCCTGAAGCTTTCTTT.

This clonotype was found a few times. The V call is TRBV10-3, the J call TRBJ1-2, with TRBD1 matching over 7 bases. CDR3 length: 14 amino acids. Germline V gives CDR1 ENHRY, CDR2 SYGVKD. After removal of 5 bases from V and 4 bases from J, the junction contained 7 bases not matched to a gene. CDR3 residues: CAISRRGGSYGYTF. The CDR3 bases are TGTGCCATCAGTAGGCGAGGGGGCAGCTATGGCTACACCTTC.

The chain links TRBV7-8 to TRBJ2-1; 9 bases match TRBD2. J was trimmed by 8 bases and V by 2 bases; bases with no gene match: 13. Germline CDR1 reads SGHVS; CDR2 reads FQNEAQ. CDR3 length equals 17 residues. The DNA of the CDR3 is TGTGCCAGCAGCTTAACCCGCCGGCTAGCGGGACTCTATGAGCAGTTCTTC. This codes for CASSLTRRLAGLYEQFF.

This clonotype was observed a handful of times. The CDR3: CSAFSGTSNEQFF. CDR3 nucleotide sequence: TGCAGTGCTTTTTCCGGGACTTCCAATGAGCAGTTCTTC. The rearrangement uses TRBV20-1 and TRBJ2-1, with D perhaps matching TRBD2 (6 bases). This CDR3 is built from 13 residues. V dropped 5 bases and J dropped 6 bases, with 14 bases sitting between them. Germline lookup yields CDR1 DFQATT and CDR2 SNEGSKA (reference sequence).

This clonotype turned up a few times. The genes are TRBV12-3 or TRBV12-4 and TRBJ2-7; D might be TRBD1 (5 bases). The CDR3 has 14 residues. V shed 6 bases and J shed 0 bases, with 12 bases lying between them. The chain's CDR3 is CASRRQPYSYEQYF. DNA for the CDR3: TGTGCCAGCAGACGACAGCCCTACTCCTACGAGCAGTACTTC.

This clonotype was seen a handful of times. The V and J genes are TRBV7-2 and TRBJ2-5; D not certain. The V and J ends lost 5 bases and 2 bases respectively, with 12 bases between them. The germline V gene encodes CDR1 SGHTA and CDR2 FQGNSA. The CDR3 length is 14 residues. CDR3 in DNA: TGTGCCAGCAGCCGACTCGGAAATCAAGAGACCCAGTACTTC. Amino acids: CASSRLGNQETQYF.

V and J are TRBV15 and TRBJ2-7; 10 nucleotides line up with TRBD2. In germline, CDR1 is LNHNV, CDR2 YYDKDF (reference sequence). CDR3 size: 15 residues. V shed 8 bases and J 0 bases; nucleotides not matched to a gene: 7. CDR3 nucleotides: TGTGCCACCCAAGAGGGACTAGCGAGCTCCTACGAGCAGTACTTC. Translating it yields CATQEGLASSYEQYF.

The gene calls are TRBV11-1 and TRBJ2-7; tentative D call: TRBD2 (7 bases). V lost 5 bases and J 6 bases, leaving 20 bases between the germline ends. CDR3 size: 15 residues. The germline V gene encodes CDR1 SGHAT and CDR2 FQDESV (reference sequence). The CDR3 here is CASSPSVGGLGEQYF. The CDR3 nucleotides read TGTGCCAGCAGCCCCAGTGTCGGGGGGCTCGGCGAGCAGTACTTC.

CDR3 protein: CASSPGLGYTEAFF. For the CDR3, the DNA is TGTGCCAGCAGTCCAGGGCTCGGATACACTGAAGCTTTCTTT. This sequence joins TRBV12-3 or TRBV12-4 and TRBJ1-1, with a possible D match to TRBD1 (5 bases). The CDR3 consists of 14 residues. V lost 5 bases and J lost 3, with 13 bases in between.

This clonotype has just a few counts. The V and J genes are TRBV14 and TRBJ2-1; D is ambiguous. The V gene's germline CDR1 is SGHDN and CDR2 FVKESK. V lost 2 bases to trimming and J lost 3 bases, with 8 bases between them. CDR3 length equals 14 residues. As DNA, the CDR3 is TGTGCCAGCAGCCAAATTTTAGGCTACAATGAGCAGTTCTTC. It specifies CASSQILGYNEQFF.

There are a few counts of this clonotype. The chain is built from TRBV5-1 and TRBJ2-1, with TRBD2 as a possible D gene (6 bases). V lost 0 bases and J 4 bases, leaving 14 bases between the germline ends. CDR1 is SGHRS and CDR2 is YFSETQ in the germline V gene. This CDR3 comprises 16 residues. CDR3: CASSLAKGLNYNEQFF. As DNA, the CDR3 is TGCGCCAGCAGCTTGGCCAAGGGACTGAATTACAATGAGCAGTTCTTC.

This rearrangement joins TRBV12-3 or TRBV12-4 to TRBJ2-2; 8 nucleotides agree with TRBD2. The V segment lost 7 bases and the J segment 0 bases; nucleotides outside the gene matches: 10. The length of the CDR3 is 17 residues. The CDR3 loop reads CASTSRRGASNTGELFF. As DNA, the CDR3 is TGTGCCAGCACCTCAAGGCGGGGGGCATCGAACACCGGGGAGCTGTTTTTT.

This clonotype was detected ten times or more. The CDR3 region is CASSRTGASYEQYF. The CDR3 DNA reads TGTGCCAGCAGCCGGACAGGGGCAAGCTACGAGCAGTACTTC. The V gene is TRBV7-6, the J gene TRBJ2-7; 9 nucleotides match TRBD1. The CDR3 runs 14 residues. Looked up from germline, CDR1 is SGHVS and CDR2 is FNYEAQ. Trimming at V came to 5 bases and at J to 3 bases, leaving 5 bases not matched to a gene.

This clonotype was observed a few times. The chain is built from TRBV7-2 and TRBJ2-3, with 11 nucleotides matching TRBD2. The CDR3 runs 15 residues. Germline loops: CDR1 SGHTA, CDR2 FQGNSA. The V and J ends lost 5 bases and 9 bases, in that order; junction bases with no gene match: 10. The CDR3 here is CASSTSSGGTVTQYF. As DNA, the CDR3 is TGTGCCAGCAGCACCTCTAGCGGGGGGACAGTAACGCAGTATTTT.

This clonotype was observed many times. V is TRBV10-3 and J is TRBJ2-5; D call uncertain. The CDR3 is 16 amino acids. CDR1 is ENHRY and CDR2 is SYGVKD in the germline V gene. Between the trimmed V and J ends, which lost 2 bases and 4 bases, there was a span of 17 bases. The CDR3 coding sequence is TGTGCCATCAGTGAGAGCCTAGTGTACAACGGAGAGACCCAGTACTTC. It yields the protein CAISESLVYNGETQYF.

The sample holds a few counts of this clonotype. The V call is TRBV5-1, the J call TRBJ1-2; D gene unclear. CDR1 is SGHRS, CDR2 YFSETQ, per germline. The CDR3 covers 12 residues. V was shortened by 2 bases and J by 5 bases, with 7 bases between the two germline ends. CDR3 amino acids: CASSFEAYGYTF. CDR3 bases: TGCGCCAGCAGCTTTGAGGCTTATGGCTACACCTTC.

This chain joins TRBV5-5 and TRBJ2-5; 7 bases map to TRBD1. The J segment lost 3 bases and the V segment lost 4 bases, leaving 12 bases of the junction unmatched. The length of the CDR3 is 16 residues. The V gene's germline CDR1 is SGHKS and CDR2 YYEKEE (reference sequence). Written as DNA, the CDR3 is TGTGCCAGCAGCCCGGCAAGACAGGGTCACAAAGAGACCCAGTACTTC. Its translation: CASSPARQGHKETQYF.

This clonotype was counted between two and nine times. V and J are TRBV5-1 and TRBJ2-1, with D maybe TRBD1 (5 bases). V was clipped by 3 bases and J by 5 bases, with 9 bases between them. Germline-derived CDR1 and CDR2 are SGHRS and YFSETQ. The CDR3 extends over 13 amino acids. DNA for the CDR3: TGCGCCAGCAGCTCCAGGGTTAACAATGAGCAGTTCTTC. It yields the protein CASSSRVNNEQFF.

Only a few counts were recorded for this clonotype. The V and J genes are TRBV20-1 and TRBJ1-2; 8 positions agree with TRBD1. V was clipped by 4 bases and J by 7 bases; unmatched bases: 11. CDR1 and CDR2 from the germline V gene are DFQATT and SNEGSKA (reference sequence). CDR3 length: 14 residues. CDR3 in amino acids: CSANYRGARGGYTF. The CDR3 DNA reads TGCAGTGCTAATTACAGGGGGGCGAGGGGTGGCTACACCTTC.

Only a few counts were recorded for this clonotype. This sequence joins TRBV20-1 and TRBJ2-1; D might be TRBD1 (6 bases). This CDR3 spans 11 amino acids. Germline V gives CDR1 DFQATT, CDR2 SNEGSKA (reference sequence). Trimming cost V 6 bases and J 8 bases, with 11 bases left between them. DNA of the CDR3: TGCAGTGCAGGGGGTGACTATGAGCAGTTCTTC. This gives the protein CSAGGDYEQFF.

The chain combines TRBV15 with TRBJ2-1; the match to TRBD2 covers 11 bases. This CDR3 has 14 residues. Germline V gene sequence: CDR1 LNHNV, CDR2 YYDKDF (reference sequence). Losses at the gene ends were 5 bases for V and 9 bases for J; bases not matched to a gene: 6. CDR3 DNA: TGTGCCACCAGCGGTTTTCTAGCGGGAGGTGAGCAGTTCTTC. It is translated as CATSGFLAGGEQFF.

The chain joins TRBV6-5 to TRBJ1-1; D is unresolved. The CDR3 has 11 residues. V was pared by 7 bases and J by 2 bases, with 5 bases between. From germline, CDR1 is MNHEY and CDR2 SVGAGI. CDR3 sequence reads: CASTSNTEAFF. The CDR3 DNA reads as TGTGCCAGCACCTCCAACACTGAAGCTTTCTTT.

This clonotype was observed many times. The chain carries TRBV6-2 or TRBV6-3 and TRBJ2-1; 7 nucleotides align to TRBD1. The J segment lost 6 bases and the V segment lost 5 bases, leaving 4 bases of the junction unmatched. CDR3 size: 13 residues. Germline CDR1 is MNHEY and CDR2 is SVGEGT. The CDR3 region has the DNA TGTGCCAGCAGTCGGAGACAGGGCAATGAGCAGTTCTTC. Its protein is CASSRRQGNEQFF.